This is a list of T cell receptor beta chains from one sample in a study of regulatory dendritic cells for organ transplantation. These receptors are not linked to any known antigen. Profiling relied on immunoSEQ multiplex PCR, and the TCRdb table lists in-frame clones only, not all of them. The table lists 20,000 to 25,000 clones, over 75% of them singletons. The sequencing input was naive CD4+ T cells from blood cultured with dendritic cells. The receptor set was obtained from a human donor in good health. The conserved cysteine and the conserved F or W are not part of the CDR3 here. Size tells how often a clone was seen (once, few, many) or the class of an expanded clone, and some rows leave it out.

v_call,clone_size,cdr3_aa
TRBV9,-,ASSPRLSGPPYEQY
TRBV21-1,-,ASSKGRGADSGANVLT
TRBV27,-,ASISLGGAYNEQF
TRBV6-4,-,ASSESRTDTQY
TRBV18,-,ASSPQRTLHSTDTQY
TRBV30,-,AWSQGGPSGANVLT
TRBV11-1,-,ASSLDYSGANVLT
TRBV18,-,ASSPPASSGTGELF
TRBV2,few,ASSEALASGEQF
TRBV7-2,-,ASSLSALETDTQY
TRBV28,-,ASSPGPYTEAF
TRBV29-1,-,SVVRTGTDTQY
TRBV9,-,ASSVGHQWGESSYEQY
TRBV6-5,-,ASRGDRGVYNEQF
TRBV7-2,-,ASSNPGQGNNEQF
TRBV11-2,-,ASSRLTSGYEQY
TRBV7-2,once,ASSLSGTGELF
TRBV6-5,-,ASRLGQGAGNTIY
TRBV19,-,ASSINWREQF
TRBV9,-,ASSVRDSYKETQY
TRBV29-1,-,SVARYLGLGHNEQF
TRBV6-6,-,ASSYASYEQY
TRBV14,-,ASSPPGRGYGYT
TRBV15,-,ATSIGAGTSRTEAF
TRBV5-4,few,ASSLDPGRREY
TRBV2,once,ASKGLVLNEQF
TRBV6-5,-,ASRKGQGAAF
TRBV30,-,AWSWISGGYT
TRBV7-2,once,ASSQGTENYGYT
TRBV28,-,ASSSGRQPQH
TRBV30,few,AWMIFPNTEAF
TRBV7-2,-,ASSLVWTDSNQPQH
TRBV9,-,ASSPDSIAGYT
TRBV25-1,-,ASSEERQREAF
TRBV19,-,ASSSIGLAGAANTGELF
TRBV7-2,-,ASRQAGADTQY
TRBV28,-,ASSFGSLGGKRRETQY
TRBV19,-,ASSMTGRFYGYT
TRBV4-1,-,ASSQEGAISDTQY
TRBV7-9,-,ASSRQASGETQY
TRBV30,-,AWSGGATNEQF
TRBV10-3,once,AISERPPANEKLF
TRBV11-1,-,ASSHLTHSSSYNEQF
TRBV9,-,ASSLQAGPSTDTQY